A single TCR beta chain is shown here with its context. Its antigen remains unidentified. No base qualities exist here, and no much larger clone lies one base off it. The donors were healthy, HIV-negative adults with no recently reported acute infections or vaccinations. All donors were Caucasian adults living in Nashville, Tennessee, USA. CD4+ T cells were enriched by magnetic negative selection; naive cells were then positively selected on CD45RA, and the negative fraction formed the memory subset. Blood was collected by leukapheresis, and PBMCs were isolated by Ficoll-Histopaque density gradient centrifugation and then cryopreserved in liquid nitrogen vapor phase. Analytical flow cytometry was used to check the purity and quantity of each magnetically sorted T cell population. Genomic DNA was isolated from every sorted fraction and measured by UV absorbance on a Nanodrop 2000c. The data stem from a study of shared clonotypes between healthy human individuals (dated by TCRdb to 2019 to 2021). Background for the entire study: A few men and two women, aged 18 to 49 years, made up the cohort. Blood TCR repertoires of roughly five healthy adults were deeply sequenced to estimate repertoire size and the extent of clonotype sharing between individuals. To increase sequencing depth and limit assay-specific biases, different laboratories used diverse techniques to prepare libraries and sequence TCR repertoires. Between about 0.8 and 8.9 billion PBMCs per donor were obtained by leukapheresis. For each donor, three plates each were used for CD4 naive and CD4 memory, two plates were used for CD8 naive, and one plate was used for CD8 memory.

What the authors observed across the whole study: Pairwise subsampling indicated that sequencing depth was expected to affect the degree of clonotype sharing among donors. Only blood was sampled, and tissue TCR repertoires likely differ from those in blood. Roughly 5.2% of naive CD4, 3.5% of naive CD8, approximately 2% of memory CD4, and around 0.42% of memory CD8 clonotypes were shared across four donors. The genetic and exposure-history diversity represented was limited by the small number of donors. Larger estimated clonotype richness was generally found for naive subsets than for memory subsets. Even with the large sequencing depth, rarefaction of the sorted-subset datasets indicated that sequencing was incomplete. Clonotypes shared by all four sorted-subset donors showed higher generation probabilities than non-shared clonotypes.

Germline trimming: 3 bases from V, 4 bases from J; junction bases outside gene matches: 12. Based on the germline V gene, the CDR1 and CDR2 sequences are MDHEN and SYDVKM. From the cysteine up to the phenylalanine, the CDR3 has a length of 16 residues. Just the 48-base CDR3 DNA is kept, in frame starting at base 1. TCR CDR3 regions were amplified from genomic DNA by multiplex PCR using the deep immunoSEQ assay. Extracted genomic DNA from each cell subset was distributed evenly across all wells of several immunoSEQ 96-well plates, and each plate was treated as a replicate. For sorted subsets, 200 ng of genomic DNA, equivalent to around 31,000 T cell genomes, went into each replicate PCR. Purified libraries were measured with a Qubit 3.0 fluorometer, size-checked on a Bioanalyzer 2100, and measured again with the KAPA Library Quantification kit. A separate single-read 150-cycle Illumina NextSeq 550 flow cell was used to sequence each immunoSEQ 96-well plate. As for the original processing: Because the immunoSEQ output held only junctional sequences and lacked quality scores, the filtering could not match the filtering applied to full-length reads. To assign V/J genes and CDR3, sequences were annotated against IMGT germline references using PyIR, a Python wrapper for IgBLAST v1.9. Any read was removed if the V/J assignment was weak (E-value above 1e-6), the CDR3 was missing, or the read contained stop codons, out-of-frame junctions, or ambiguous translated residues. A V3J clonotype was defined by an identical inferred V gene, J gene, and CDR3 amino acid sequence. Percentage overlap between repertoires was calculated by dividing the number of shared unique clonotypes by the size of the smaller repertoire. Repertoire richness was assessed with RTK rarefaction, the Chao1 estimator, and Recon v2.1 estimates of unobserved clonotypes. OLGA was used to compute generation probabilities for all TCRbeta clonotypes that the gDNA method yielded from a handful of donors. TCRdb retrieved this table from immuneACCESS and kept in-frame rearrangements only. Not all clones are present; in checked studies, unresolved V genes account for under half, and no reason is known for the remainder. V and J calls and clone size are as listed in that table; D and trimming were resolved from the DNA. This sample gives under 2.5 million clones in total; 85% to 95% of them show up just once. Roughly 0.34% of the sample goes to the ten largest clones.

The sequence was collected from a man aged 18 to 29 in good health. Some clones in this sample may be carry-over from other donors' samples. Recombination linked TRBV28 to TRBJ2-7; 7 central nucleotides agree with TRBD1. Material: naive CD4+ T cells from PBMCs. The label giving this sample's cell subset or site can be read as: CD45RA+ positively selected. CDR3 protein: CASSFVGQLMDYEQYF. The DNA reads as follows: TGTGCCAGCAGTTTTGTGGGACAGCTAATGGATTACGAGCAGTACTTC.